These 27 T cell receptor beta chains were sequenced from one sample in a study of tumor-infiltrating lymphocytes in primary liver carcinoma. From about 530 ng total RNA, TCR beta cDNA was generated with a primer in the constant region. Generation of the TCR beta libraries relied on three nested multiplex PCR rounds using slightly modified ARM-PCR. Investigators reported that the first two PCR rounds, at 10 cycles each, used TRBV1-TRBV30 forward primers with a C-beta reverse primer. TCRdb re-derived calls from the multiplex PCR reads in MiXCR, one entry per CDR3 protein. The top ten hold approximately 18% of the sample, which has some 180,000 distinct CDR3 sequences, about 82% seen once. Co-extraction of both nucleic acids (RNA and DNA) used about 20-33 mg of unsorted bulk tissue. The material sequenced was tumor tissue from primary liver carcinoma. These receptors all stem from a middle-aged man with primary liver carcinoma and hepatitis B virus infection.

In its sample, this clonotype was seen once. At one boundary the junction diverges from the germline segment, which might be a read error. J is TRBJ2-4 and V is TRBV11-1; the match to TRBD2 covers 9 bases. The CDR3 covers 16 residues. In germline, CDR1 is SGHAT, CDR2 FQDESV (reference sequence). This CDR3 is CASSFPGTSTKNIQYF. The CDR3 coding sequence is TGTGCCAGCAGCTTTCCCGGGACTAGCACCAAAAACATTCAATACTTC.

Of note for this clonotype: Sequence at one end of the junction differs from germline and may be a read error. The chain recombines TRBV6-1 with TRBJ2-2, with D possibly matching TRBD1 (6 bases). The CDR3 runs to 18 residues. The germline V gene has CDR1 MNHNS and CDR2 SASEGT. DNA for the CDR3: TGTGCCAGTAGTGAAGCGCTTCTAGGGGGAGCGAACACCGGGAAGTTGTTTTTT. As protein: CASSEALLGGANTGKLFF.

This clonotype was counted only a few times. At one boundary the junction diverges from the germline segment, which might be a read error. This chain joins TRBV11-3 and TRBJ2-1, with unresolved D. Per germline, CDR1 SGHNT and CDR2 YENEEA. CDR3 size: 14 residues. For the CDR3, the DNA is TGTGCCAACGGCTTAGGCGTCTCGAACAATGAGCAGTTTTTC. Residues: CANGLGVSNNEQFF. Combining the CDR3 with reference TRBV11-3 and TRBJ2-1 gives the whole variable domain EAGVVQSPRYKIIEKKQPVAFWCNPISGHNTLYWYLQNLGQGPELLIRYENEEAVDDSQLPKDRFSAERLKGVDSTLKIQPAELGDSAVYLCANGLGVSNNEQFFGPGTRLTVL.

As for this clonotype: A junction end diverges from the germline sequence, so it may reflect a read error. The DNA of the CDR3 is TGTGCCGGCAGCTTGACTAGCGGGAGGGCCGGGGAGTTCTTTTTT. Its translation is CAGSLTSGRAGEFFF. The chain has TRBV13 and TRBJ2-2, with TRBD2 matching 14 bases. CDR1 and CDR2 (germline): PRHDT, FYEKMQ (reference sequence). There are 15 residues in the CDR3. Full variable domain (missing parts from reference TRBV13 and TRBJ2-2): AAGVIQSPRHLIKEKRETATLKCYPIPRHDTVYWYQQGPGQDPQFLISFYEKMQSDKGSIPDRFSAQQFSDYHSELNMSSLELGDSALYFCAGSLTSGRAGEFFFGEGSRLTVL.

The rearrangement joins TRBV29-1 to TRBJ2-7; 7 bases map to TRBD1. Germline V gene sequence: CDR1 SQVTM, CDR2 ANQGSEA. The CDR3 contains 10 residues. The CDR3: CIFGTDEQYF. CDR3 coding DNA: TGCATCTTTGGGACAGACGAGCAGTACTTC.

Notes on this clonotype: At one end the junction does not follow the germline gene, possibly because of a read error. V usage is TRBV12-3 or TRBV12-4 and J usage is TRBJ2-3; 8 nucleotides agree with TRBD2. CDR3 size: 14 residues. The CDR3 is CANSPSGSTYTHYF. Written as DNA, the CDR3 is TGTGCCAACAGTCCTAGCGGGTCTACATATACGCACTATTTT.

This chain uses TRBV29-1 with TRBJ2-1; D is unresolved. Germline loops: CDR1 SQVTM, CDR2 ANQGSEA. The CDR3 loop spans 11 amino acids. The CDR3 loop reads CNVRYVQMQFF. CDR3 nucleotide sequence: TGCAATGTGAGATACGTACAGATGCAATTCTTC.

Concerning this clonotype: Given the absence of the conserved phenylalanine or tryptophan at the CDR3 end, a read error is likely. V usage is TRBV5-5 and J usage is TRBJ2-1; D is unresolved. The CDR3 is 14 residues long. Germline V lookup: CDR1 SGHKS, CDR2 YYEKEE (reference sequence). DNA of the CDR3: TGTGCCAGCAGCGACGGGCTTACCTACTATGAGCAGTTCTTA. Translation: CASSDGLTYYEQFL.

This clonotype was seen just once. The rearrangement uses TRBV29-1 and TRBJ2-7, with D perhaps TRBD2 (5 bases). The CDR3 loop spans 13 amino acids. Germline CDR1 reads SQVTM; CDR2 reads ANQGSEA. CDR3 residues: CSLQSRRGREQYF. In DNA form, the CDR3 reads TGCAGTCTTCAATCGAGGAGAGGGCGCGAGCAGTACTTC.

To note about this clonotype: Without the conserved terminal phenylalanine or tryptophan, this CDR3 likely stems from a read error. The chain is built from TRBV6-2 or TRBV6-3 and TRBJ2-5; a weak D match, TRBD1 (6 bases). In germline, CDR1 is MNHEY, CDR2 SVGEGT. There are 15 residues in the CDR3. Between the trimmed V and J ends, which lost 5 bases and 2 bases, there was a span of 15 bases. CDR3 sequence: CASSLEQGRQETQYS. CDR3 sequence (DNA): TGTGCCAGCAGTCTGGAACAGGGACGGCAAGAGACCCAGTACTCC.

Regarding this clonotype: The junction shows a germline mismatch at one end, possibly a read error. The chain has TRBV29-1 and TRBJ1-2, with TRBD1 as a possible D gene (6 bases). The CDR3 has 13 residues. The germline V gene has CDR1 SQVTM and CDR2 ANQGSEA. The CDR3 DNA is TGTAGCGTTTTCGGACAGACTAACTATGTCTACACCTTC. This codes for CSVFGQTNYVYTF. The whole variable domain, remainder taken from reference TRBV29-1 and TRBJ1-2, is SAVISQKPSRDICQRGTSLTIQCQVDSQVTMMFWYRQQPGQSLTLIATANQGSEATYESGFVIDKFPISRPNLTFSTLTVSNMSPEDSSIYLCSVFGQTNYVYTFGSGTRLTVV.

A note on this clonotype: In this CDR3 the conserved last residue, phenylalanine or tryptophan, is missing, so a read error is likely. No DNA is shown, since the ends of the CDR3 on it are uncertain; the CDR3 is the one TCRdb lists. The CDR3 loop reads CASSLGALRQETQNS. The V call is TRBV5-1, the J call TRBJ2-5; no DNA check was done on the table's D call, TRBD2. Germline CDR1 and CDR2: SGHRS and YFSETQ. The CDR3 spans 15 amino acids, including both terminal residues.

As to this clonotype: One end of the junction fails to match germline, which may point to a read error. The chain is built from TRBV28 and TRBJ1-2; D is undetermined. There are 13 residues in the CDR3. The germline CDR1 and CDR2 sequences are MDHEN and SYDVKM. The CDR3 sequence: CANSLMVSYGYTF. As DNA, the CDR3 is TGTGCCAACAGTTTAATGGTCAGCTATGGTTACACCTTC.

This CDR3 is CASSLIPSTEAFF. In DNA, the CDR3 is TGCGCCAGCAGCTTGATCCCGAGCACTGAAGCTTTCTTT. This rearrangement joins TRBV5-1 to TRBJ1-1; D uncertain. V was clipped by 1 base and J by 4 bases, with 8 bases between them. Germline loops: CDR1 SGHRS, CDR2 YFSETQ. This CDR3 has 13 amino acids.

A note on this clonotype: At one end the junction does not follow the germline gene, possibly because of a read error. The rearrangement links TRBV6-2 or TRBV6-3 to TRBJ2-1; 8 bases fit TRBD1. This CDR3 has 15 residues. CDR1 MNHEY and CDR2 SVGEGT come from the germline V gene. CDR3 region: CASRSTGGSHIEQLF. CDR3 sequence (DNA): TGTGCCAGCAGGTCTACAGGGGGATCGCACATTGAGCAGCTCTTC.

The table lists this clonotype with many counts. The chain has TRBV6-1 and TRBJ2-7, with D uncertain. Per the germline V gene, CDR1 is MNHNS and CDR2 is SASEGT. The V end was cut by 0 bases, the J end by 6 bases, with 15 bases between. This CDR3 is 15 amino acids long. The CDR3 DNA follows: TGTGCCAGCAGTGAAGCGATGGGGTCCCCCTTCGAGCAGTACTTC. Translation gives CASSEAMGSPFEQYF.

With regard to this clonotype: Relative to the germline gene, one junction end is altered; a read error may explain this. The V call is TRBV5-4, the J call TRBJ2-1; D remains unclear. The germline V gene encodes CDR1 SGHNT and CDR2 YYREEE (reference sequence). The CDR3 covers 13 residues. The CDR3 nucleotides are TGTGCCAGCAGCCAGATCTCAGCGAATGATCAGTTCTTC. Encoded protein: CASSQISANDQFF.

With respect to this clonotype: The conserved phenylalanine or tryptophan normally closing the CDR3 is absent here, so this likely arose from a read error. J is TRBJ2-4 and V is TRBV11-1, with D unclear. The CDR3 is made up of 13 amino acids. Germline loops: CDR1 SGHAT, CDR2 FQDESV (reference sequence). The germline V and J ends were trimmed by 6 bases and 8 bases, with 14 bases remaining between them. The CDR3 sequence: CASSRKQGDIQYI. For the CDR3, the DNA is TGTGCCAGCAGTCGGAAGCAAGGTGACATTCAGTACATC.

On this clonotype: The germline gene is not matched at one end of the junction; a read error may be the cause. The CDR3 sequence is CASSQHVGRETQYF. CDR3 in DNA: TGCGCCAGTAGCCAACATGTAGGTCGGGAGACCCAGTACTTC. This chain connects TRBV4-1 to TRBJ2-5; D remains ambiguous. The V gene's germline CDR1 is MGHRA and CDR2 YSYEKL. The CDR3 totals 14 residues.

This clonotype was seen ten or more times. One end of the junction varies from germline; a read error may be responsible. The rearrangement uses TRBV12-3 or TRBV12-4 and TRBJ2-3, with 11 bases identical to TRBD2. The CDR3 is made up of 15 amino acids. This CDR3 reads CASRVAGGSTDMQYF. CDR3 nucleotides: TGTGCCAGCAGGGTAGCGGGAGGGAGCACAGATATGCAGTATTTT.

This clonotype has a handful of counts. It may be a read error: a sequence one base away is much more abundant. The V call is TRBV28, the J call TRBJ2-5; 7 nucleotides agree with TRBD2. V shed 6 bases and J 5 bases; nucleotides not matched to a gene: 9. The CDR3 totals 14 residues. In germline, CDR1 is MDHEN, CDR2 SYDVKM. The chain's CDR3 is CASSSISGFETQYF. CDR3 coding DNA: TGTGCCAGCAGCTCGATTAGCGGGTTTGAGACCCAGTACTTC.

For this clonotype: An end of the junction differs from the germline gene, which may be a read error. The genes are TRBV4-2 and TRBJ2-1; maybe TRBD2 (6 bases). There are 15 residues in the CDR3. Germline V gene data show CDR1 as LGHNA and CDR2 as YNFKEQ. Here the CDR3 DNA reads TGTGCCAGCAGCCAACATTGGACTACTGGCGGTGAGCAGATCTTC. This encodes CASSQHWTTGGEQIF.

This chain connects TRBV12-3 or TRBV12-4 to TRBJ2-3, with D possibly being TRBD2 (6 bases). The CDR3 consists of 17 residues. Trimming removed 4 bases at V and 3 bases at J, with 20 bases between. The CDR3, as DNA: TGTGCCAGCAGTTCCCCAATTAGCGGAAGAAGTACAGATACGCAGTATTTT. This sequence encodes CASSSPISGRSTDTQYF.

The CDR3 DNA reads TGTGCCAGCACTGCCCAAGTAGCGGGAGTTAATGAGCAGTTCTTC. Protein product: CASTAQVAGVNEQFF. This sequence joins TRBV6-1 and TRBJ2-1, with 9 nucleotides matching TRBD2. The CDR3 runs to 15 residues. V was clipped by 7 bases and J by 7 bases; unmatched bases: 11. Germline-derived CDR1 and CDR2 are MNHNS and SASEGT.

Details on this clonotype: A clone one base away is much larger, so this may be a read error. This CDR3 fails to terminate in the conserved phenylalanine or tryptophan, so it likely reflects a read error. V and J are TRBV28 and TRBJ2-1; D perhaps matches TRBD2 (6 bases). The V end lost 2 bases, the J end lost 6 bases, and 14 bases lay between the germline ends. The length of the CDR3 is 15 residues. The germline V gene has CDR1 MDHEN and CDR2 SYDVKM. DNA for the CDR3: TGTGCCAGCAGTTTAGTCATAGGGAGGTGCAATGAGCAGTTCATC. It yields the protein CASSLVIGRCNEQFI.

Details on this clonotype: A junction boundary mismatches the germline segment, possibly from a read error. The chain combines TRBV6-5 with TRBJ2-7; 8 positions match TRBD1. The CDR3 contains 14 residues. CDR1 MNHEY and CDR2 SVGAGI come from the germline V gene. CDR3 region: CANSYSAGGYEQYF. The CDR3 DNA is TGTGCCAACAGTTACTCGGCAGGGGGCTACGAGCAATATTTC.

The chain links TRBV6-1 to TRBJ2-5, with unresolved D. Per the germline V gene, CDR1 is MNHNS and CDR2 is SASEGT. Between the trimmed V and J ends, which lost 10 bases and 6 bases, there was a span of 24 bases. This CDR3 is built from 15 residues. DNA for the CDR3: TGTGCCACCAGCCCCGAGATGGGTATGGTGCAGACCCAGTACTTC. Amino acid sequence: CATSPEMGMVQTQYF.